The 21 T cell receptor beta chains below were found in one sample sequenced in a study of cytomegalovirus exposure and HLA in healthy donors. In the PCR, 60 Vbeta and 13 Jbeta primers were used. Only in-frame clones appear in the TCRdb table, and some are missing; sequencing was by immunoSEQ multiplex PCR. The sample lists roughly 290,000 clones; about 90% were seen once. The sequenced sample consisted of PBMCs. The receptors originated from a woman under 30 in good health and CMV-seronegative.

The gene calls are TRBV30 and TRBJ1-6; D gene uncertain. The CDR3 is 15 amino acids. Germline V gene data show CDR1 as GTSNPN and CDR2 as SVGIG (reference sequence). V shed 2 bases and J shed 7 bases, with 15 bases lying between them. The CDR3 spells CAWSYPPLGNSPLHF. CDR3 nucleotide sequence: TGTGCCTGGAGTTATCCACCCCTAGGAAATTCACCCCTCCACTTT.

This chain joins TRBV6-4 and TRBJ2-2; maybe TRBD1 (5 bases). Germline CDR1 and CDR2: MRHNA and SNTAGT. Trimming left V 10 bases short and J 6 bases short, with 18 bases between. The CDR3 covers 14 residues. The CDR3 nucleotides are TGTGCCACCCAACTCAGGGAATCGGCCGGGGAGCTGTTTTTT. As protein: CATQLRESAGELFF.

CDR3 nucleotide sequence: TGTGCCAGCAGCTTAGGCGCTAGCGGGGGGCCCAGCACCGGGGAGCTGTTTTTT. Translation: CASSLGASGGPSTGELFF. The V call is TRBV7-9, the J call TRBJ2-2; 11 bases line up with TRBD2. The germline gives CDR1 SEHNR, CDR2 FQNEAQ (reference sequence). The V segment lost 1 base and the J segment 4 bases; nucleotides outside the gene matches: 8. The CDR3 totals 18 residues.

V gene TRBV5-1 combines with J gene TRBJ2-1, with TRBD2 matching over 9 bases. The CDR3 sequence is 15 residues long. J gave up 5 bases and V 5 bases, and 8 bases lay outside the gene matches. Germline values: CDR1 SGHRS, CDR2 YFSETQ. The CDR3: CASRAGGRTDNEQFF. The CDR3 nucleotides are TGCGCCAGCAGGGCGGGGGGGCGAACAGACAATGAGCAGTTCTTC.

The V call is TRBV9, the J call TRBJ2-1, with TRBD2 identical over 8 bases. With 3 bases clipped from V and 8 bases from J, the junction kept 10 bases outside the gene matches. The CDR3 has 15 amino acids. Germline CDR1 SGDLS, CDR2 YYNGEE. Here the CDR3 reads CASSATSGGRHEQFF. The CDR3 DNA follows: TGTGCCAGCAGCGCTACTAGCGGTGGGAGGCATGAGCAGTTCTTC.

The chain recombines TRBV4-1 with TRBJ2-4; 7 bases agree with TRBD2. The CDR3 runs to 18 residues. V lost 0 bases and J lost 1; bases outside the gene matches: 9. Germline values: CDR1 MGHRA, CDR2 YSYEKL. CDR3 sequence (DNA): TGCGCCAGCAGCCAAGATATTTGGCTAGCGGATGCCAAAAACATTCAGTACTTC. Protein sequence: CASSQDIWLADAKNIQYF.

This clone came up once. CDR3 amino acids: CASSFLTGPNYGYTF. The CDR3 region has the DNA TGTGCCAGCAGTTTCTTGACAGGACCGAACTATGGCTACACCTTC. V usage is TRBV6-6 and J usage is TRBJ1-2; D might be TRBD1 (6 bases). V was trimmed by 4 bases and J by 2 bases, leaving 14 bases between them. CDR3 length: 15 residues. The germline V gene encodes CDR1 MNHNY and CDR2 SVGAGI (reference sequence).

This clone was counted only a few times. The chain carries TRBV9 and TRBJ2-1; D may be TRBD2 (5 bases). Between the trimmed V and J ends, which lost 7 bases and 4 bases, there was a span of 18 bases. CDR1 and CDR2 from the germline V gene are SGDLS and YYNGEE. The CDR3 loop spans 15 amino acids. Written as DNA, the CDR3 is TGTGCCAGCGACGAGGTGGGGAGCGGTTACAATGAGCAGTTCTTC. Protein sequence: CASDEVGSGYNEQFF. Looking up the rest from reference TRBV9 and TRBJ2-1 gives the full variable domain: DSGVTQTPKHLITATGQRVTLRCSPRSGDLSVYWYQQSLDQGLQFLIQYYNGEERAKGNILERFSAQQFPDLHSELNLSSLELGDSALYFCASDEVGSGYNEQFFGPGTRLTVL.

This clone was seen only once. This rearrangement joins TRBV7-8 to TRBJ1-2, with 7 positions matching TRBD1. CDR1 SGHVS and CDR2 FQNEAQ come from the germline V gene. With 0 bases clipped from V and 8 bases from J, the junction kept 3 bases outside the gene matches. This CDR3 region has 13 residues. The CDR3 region is CASSLAGGRGYTF. CDR3 sequence (DNA): TGTGCCAGCAGCTTAGCAGGGGGCCGGGGCTACACCTTC.

As concerns this clone: At one end the junction does not follow the germline gene, possibly because of a read error. This chain connects TRBV4-1 to TRBJ2-5, with D unresolved. Germline V gene data show CDR1 as MGHRA and CDR2 as YSYEKL. The CDR3 consists of 12 residues. The CDR3 sequence is CASSQAGGTQYF. The CDR3 coding sequence is TGCGCCAGCAGTCAAGCCGGCGGGACCCAGTACTTC.

This sequence joins TRBV7-9 and TRBJ2-7; D call uncertain. Between the trimmed V and J ends, which lost 5 bases and 0 bases, there was a span of 11 bases. The CDR3 runs 14 residues. Per germline, CDR1 SEHNR and CDR2 FQNEAQ (reference sequence). In DNA form, the CDR3 reads TGTGCCAGCAGCCCTACGCCAGGCTCCTACGAGCAGTACTTC. Encoded protein: CASSPTPGSYEQYF.

The CDR3 sequence: CASSKPKGTGGNQPQHF. In DNA, the CDR3 is TGTGCCAGCAGCAAGCCGAAAGGGACAGGGGGGAATCAGCCCCAGCATTTT. The chain combines TRBV21-1 with TRBJ1-5; TRBD1 is the table's D call and was not checked against the DNA. TRBV21-1 is flagged as a pseudogene. This CDR3 is built from 17 residues.

The V gene is TRBV5-1, the J gene TRBJ2-3; perhaps TRBD2 as D (6 bases). With 1 base removed from V and 0 bases from J, the gap between germline ends came to 12 bases. CDR3 length: 16 amino acids. CDR1 and CDR2 (germline): SGHRS, YFSETQ. In nucleotides, the CDR3 is TGCGCCAGCAGCTTGCAAGTAGGAGGGAGCACAGATACGCAGTATTTT. It encodes CASSLQVGGSTDTQYF.

The V gene is TRBV10-3, the J gene TRBJ1-1, with D hard to call. With 6 bases removed from V and 0 bases from J, the gap between germline ends came to 14 bases. Germline CDR1 ENHRY, CDR2 SYGVKD. CDR3 length: 15 amino acids. The CDR3 DNA sequence: TGTGCCATCAGGGGAAAGGAGGGCCTGAACACTGAAGCTTTCTTT. This encodes CAIRGKEGLNTEAFF.

The CDR3 DNA follows: TGTGCCAGCAGTTTATGGGGACAGGGTTCCTACGAGCAGTACTTC. This codes for CASSLWGQGSYEQYF. The chain recombines TRBV27 with TRBJ2-7, with 9 bases that match TRBD1. The CDR3 is made up of 15 amino acids. Germline CDR1 MNHEY, CDR2 SMNVEV (reference sequence). With 1 base clipped from V and 1 base from J, the junction kept 2 bases outside the gene matches.

This chain links TRBV13 with TRBJ2-1, with 10 bases matching TRBD2. V lost 4 bases to trimming and J lost 4 bases; unmatched junction nucleotides: 7. Germline V gives CDR1 PRHDT, CDR2 FYEKMQ (reference sequence). This CDR3 comprises 16 residues. CDR3 amino acids: CASSYPSGGAYNEQFF. The CDR3 region has the DNA TGTGCCAGCAGCTACCCCAGCGGGGGGGCTTACAATGAGCAGTTCTTC. Based on the CDR3 plus reference TRBV13 and TRBJ2-1, the full variable domain is AAGVIQSPRHLIKEKRETATLKCYPIPRHDTVYWYQQGPGQDPQFLISFYEKMQSDKGSIPDRFSAQQFSDYHSELNMSSLELGDSALYFCASSYPSGGAYNEQFFGPGTRLTVL.

This chain connects TRBV5-4 to TRBJ2-3; TRBD2 matches 11 bases. The CDR3 contains 14 residues. After removal of 7 bases from V and 2 bases from J, the junction contained 3 bases not matched to a gene. Germline assignment: CDR1 SGHNT and CDR2 YYREEE (reference sequence). CDR3 loop: CASPSGGTTDTQYF. CDR3 bases: TGTGCCAGCCCTAGCGGGGGGACCACAGATACGCAGTATTTT. The whole variable domain, remainder taken from reference TRBV5-4 and TRBJ2-3, is ETGVTQSPTHLIKTRGQQVTLRCSSQSGHNTVSWYQQALGQGPQFIFQYYREEENGRGNFPPRFSGLQFPNYSSELNVNALELDDSALYLCASPSGGTTDTQYFGPGTRLTVL.

The chain joins TRBV7-7 to TRBJ2-3, with 8 nucleotides matching TRBD2. With 5 bases clipped from V and 3 bases from J, the junction kept 4 bases outside the gene matches. Germline V gene data show CDR1 as SSHAT and CDR2 as FNYEAQ (reference sequence). The CDR3 runs to 14 residues. The DNA for the CDR3 is TGTGCCAGCAGCCGGGGGGGCTTAACAGATACGCAGTATTTT. This sequence encodes CASSRGGLTDTQYF.

The CDR3 here is CARTLDGMNTEAFF. The CDR3, as DNA: TGTGCCCGGACCCTAGACGGAATGAACACTGAAGCTTTCTTT. This chain connects TRBV30 to TRBJ1-1; D is unresolved. The CDR3 covers 14 residues. V was cut by 8 bases and J by 0 bases, with 16 bases left in between. Per the germline V gene, CDR1 is GTSNPN and CDR2 is SVGIG (reference sequence).

The chain carries TRBV18 and TRBJ1-4, with TRBD1 matching over 7 bases. Per germline, CDR1 KGHSH and CDR2 LQKENI. This CDR3 has 14 residues. V lost 2 bases and J lost 8; bases outside the gene matches: 5. CDR3 nucleotide sequence: TGTGCCAGCTCACCATACAGGGGTGGCGAAAAACTGTTTTTT. This gives the protein CASSPYRGGEKLFF.

This clone appeared once. The CDR3 coding sequence is TGTGCCAGCAGTGAAGCGTTGTTTGGGGGGACAGATACGCAGTATTTT. It encodes CASSEALFGGTDTQYF. The chain is built from TRBV2 and TRBJ2-3; D perhaps matches TRBD2 (6 bases). CDR3 length: 16 amino acids. Trimming stripped 0 bases from V and 3 bases from J, with 13 bases between. From germline, CDR1 is SNHLY and CDR2 FYNNEI.